Sequencing of this T cell receptor (beta chain) was carried out in a study of control samples from healthy donors and cancer patients. Here immunoSEQ multiplex PCR was the method, and the copy in TCRdb shows in-frame clones only, minus some. The data contain approximately 130,000 clones, about 87% of them singletons. The CDR3 runs to 14 residues. CDR1 and CDR2 from the germline V gene are KGHDR and SFDVKD. The trim removed 2 bases at V and 7 bases at J, leaving 2 bases unmatched. The sequenced material came from blood. This receptor was obtained from a man under 40 in good health. The V gene is TRBV24-1, the J gene TRBJ2-2; 8 positions match TRBD1. For the CDR3, the DNA is TGTGCCACCAGTGATTCAGGGGGCGGCGGGGAGCTGTTTTTT. It yields the protein CATSDSGGGGELFF.